These 24 T cell receptor beta chains share one sample of origin, sequenced in a study of beta chain features in type 1 diabetes. Expressed TCRB transcripts were sequenced after all isolated RNA was converted to cDNA. Repertoires were generated with immunoSEQ multiplex PCR, while TCRdb's copy carries only in-frame clones and drops some. Among 400,000 to 550,000 clones, 11% were seen once, and the ten largest hold over 0.035%. Sequenced input: naive CD4+ T cells from blood. These receptor sequences come from a woman aged 18-29 years in good health.

This clone appeared a few times. This chain joins TRBV7-9 and TRBJ2-7; 8 nucleotides align to TRBD2. This CDR3 is built from 14 residues. The trim removed 4 bases at V and 0 bases at J, leaving 2 bases unmatched. CDR1 and CDR2 from the germline V gene are SEHNR and FQNEAQ (reference sequence). The CDR3 reads CASSYSGISYEQYF. The CDR3 nucleotides read TGTGCCAGCAGCTATAGCGGGATCTCCTACGAGCAGTACTTC.

The J gene is TRBJ1-2, the V gene TRBV7-2; D is unclear. The CDR3 has 13 residues. From germline, CDR1 is SGHTA and CDR2 FQGNSA. V was cut by 1 base and J by 10 bases, with 13 bases left in between. This chain's CDR3 is CASSLVGSPAYTF. The CDR3 DNA sequence: TGTGCCAGCAGCTTAGTCGGCAGTCCGGCCTACACCTTC.

This clone was picked up a small number of times. The gene calls are TRBV7-9 and TRBJ2-2; either TRBD1 or TRBD2 may supply D (5 bases each). The V and J ends lost 4 bases and 1 base respectively, with 13 bases between them. CDR1 is SEHNR and CDR2 is FQNEAQ in the germline V gene (reference sequence). There are 16 residues in the CDR3. The CDR3, as DNA: TGTGCCAGCAGCTCTCTCGGGACGGTGAACACCGGGGAGCTGTTTTTT. The encoded protein is CASSSLGTVNTGELFF. The full variable domain, with the rest looked up from reference TRBV7-9 and TRBJ2-2, is DTGVSQNPRHKITKRGQNVTFRCDPISEHNRLYWYRQTLGQGPEFLTYFQNEAQLEKSRLLSDRFSAERPKGSFSTLEIQRTEQGDSAMYLCASSSLGTVNTGELFFGEGSRLTVL.

The chain carries TRBV29-1 and TRBJ1-2; D gene uncertain. There are 14 residues in the CDR3. V was clipped by 5 bases and J by 2 bases, with 15 bases between them. Germline CDR1 SQVTM, CDR2 ANQGSEA. The CDR3 loop reads CSVYLVQSNYGYTF. In DNA form, the CDR3 reads TGCAGCGTTTACTTGGTGCAGTCGAACTATGGCTACACCTTC.

This chain joins TRBV7-6 and TRBJ1-5, with D unresolved. Looked up from germline, CDR1 is SGHVS and CDR2 is FNYEAQ. The CDR3 loop spans 13 amino acids. The V end was cut by 5 bases, the J end by 6 bases, with 11 bases between. CDR3 amino acids: CASSPRAGQPQHF. CDR3 sequence (DNA): TGTGCCAGCAGCCCGAGGGCAGGTCAGCCCCAGCATTTT.

In its sample, this clone was seen a few times. The CDR3 loop is CSVPTSGTQETQYF. The CDR3 DNA sequence: TGCAGCGTTCCAACATCCGGGACTCAAGAGACCCAGTACTTC. This chain joins TRBV29-1 and TRBJ2-5; D perhaps matches TRBD2 (6 bases). CDR1 and CDR2 (germline): SQVTM, ANQGSEA. V shed 5 bases and J shed 2 bases, with 15 bases lying between them. This CDR3 contains 14 residues.

The chain employs TRBV2 and TRBJ1-2; 10 bases match TRBD1. From germline, CDR1 is SNHLY and CDR2 FYNNEI. V was pared by 6 bases and J by 8 bases, with 9 bases of the junction left unmatched. The CDR3 has 14 amino acids. CDR3 loop: CASRVSGTGEGYTF. DNA of the CDR3: TGTGCCAGCAGGGTGTCCGGGACAGGGGAGGGCTACACCTTC.

This clone was found a few times. The chain is built from TRBV7-3 and TRBJ2-1; no definite D call. V shed 1 base and J shed 5 bases, with 6 bases lying between them. From germline, CDR1 is SGHTA and CDR2 FQGTGA. The CDR3 contains 13 residues. The CDR3 region has the DNA TGTGCCAGCAGCTTAAGGGGTAACAATGAGCAGTTCTTC. Amino acid sequence: CASSLRGNNEQFF.

The V call is TRBV5-4, the J call TRBJ2-7, with 10 nucleotides matching TRBD2. With 4 bases clipped from V and 0 bases from J, the junction kept 10 bases outside the gene matches. The CDR3 is 17 amino acids. Germline CDR1 is SGHNT and CDR2 is YYREEE (reference sequence). CDR3 DNA sequence: TGTGCCAGCAGCCTGGCCAAACTAGCGGGAACCTCCTACGAGCAGTACTTC. Residues: CASSLAKLAGTSYEQYF.

The chain couples TRBV7-2 to TRBJ2-7; weak D call: TRBD2 (5 bases). V shed 4 bases and J shed 6 bases, with 19 bases lying between them. Germline V gene sequence: CDR1 SGHTA, CDR2 FQGNSA. CDR3 length: 15 residues. As DNA, the CDR3 is TGTGCCAGCAGCTCCAGGACTCGCTCTCTGGGCGAGCAGTACGTC. Amino acid sequence: CASSSRTRSLGEQYV.

This clone was observed a handful of times. The chain employs TRBV2 and TRBJ2-7; D gene ambiguous. CDR3 length: 11 amino acids. The germline gives CDR1 SNHLY, CDR2 FYNNEI. Trimming took 6 bases from V and 7 from J, leaving 10 bases between them. The CDR3 DNA follows: TGTGCCAGCAGGGTCGACACAGAGCAGTACTTC. This codes for CASRVDTEQYF.

This clone was seen more than once but under ten times. The chain recombines TRBV18 with TRBJ2-5; 8 bases agree with TRBD1. The germline V gene encodes CDR1 KGHSH and CDR2 LQKENI. J lost 4 bases, V lost 6 bases, and 7 bases had no gene match. The CDR3 loop spans 14 amino acids. The CDR3 loop reads CASSLGQGPETQYF. CDR3 nucleotide sequence: TGTGCCAGCTCCCTCGGACAGGGCCCAGAGACCCAGTACTTC.

This sequence joins TRBV4-3 and TRBJ2-1, with 14 positions matching TRBD2. The CDR3 consists of 19 residues. Germline values: CDR1 LGHNA, CDR2 YSLEER. With 0 bases clipped from V and 6 bases from J, the junction kept 10 bases outside the gene matches. This chain's CDR3 is CASSQDRTSGRSGVNEQFF. As DNA, the CDR3 is TGCGCCAGCAGCCAAGATCGGACTAGCGGGAGGTCGGGGGTCAATGAGCAGTTCTTC.

This clone was observed a handful of times. V is TRBV4-2 and J is TRBJ1-2; D uncertain. V dropped 0 bases and J dropped 5 bases, with 7 bases sitting between them. The germline gives CDR1 LGHNA, CDR2 YNFKEQ. The CDR3 has 13 amino acids. The CDR3 DNA sequence: TGTGCCAGCAGCCAAGAGCGTAGATATGGCTACACCTTC. Translated: CASSQERRYGYTF.

This clone was seen a handful of times. The chain employs TRBV7-9 and TRBJ2-1; D remains unclear. Germline CDR1 is SEHNR and CDR2 is FQNEAQ (reference sequence). The CDR3 has 13 amino acids. V was cut by 3 bases and J by 0 bases, with 3 bases left in between. The CDR3 bases are TGTGCCAGCAGCTTGAGCTCCTACAATGAGCAGTTCTTC. This sequence encodes CASSLSSYNEQFF.

The chain uses TRBV7-2 and TRBJ2-5, with TRBD1 as a possible D gene (5 bases). The CDR3 has 14 amino acids. V lost 6 bases and J lost 3, with 14 bases in between. Germline CDR1 SGHTA, CDR2 FQGNSA. The CDR3 DNA is TGTGCCAGCAGTTATCAGGGCATTGAAGAGACCCAGTACTTC. Encoded protein: CASSYQGIEETQYF. Using reference TRBV7-2 and TRBJ2-5 for the parts outside the CDR3, the full variable domain is GAGVSQSPSNKVTEKGKDVELRCDPISGHTALYWYRQSLGQGLEFLIYFQGNSAPDKSGLPSDRFSAERTGGSVSTLTIQRTQQEDSAVYLCASSYQGIEETQYFGPGTRLLVL.

V gene TRBV9 combines with J gene TRBJ2-5; TRBD1 matches at 9 bases. The J segment lost 2 bases and the V segment lost 4 bases, leaving 3 bases of the junction unmatched. This CDR3 has 14 amino acids. Germline values: CDR1 SGDLS, CDR2 YYNGEE. The CDR3 nucleotides read TGTGCCAGCAGCCCGGACAGGGGACAAGAGACCCAGTACTTC. Protein sequence: CASSPDRGQETQYF.

This clone was recorded a few times. This CDR3 is also generated by other DNA sequences in the sample. CDR3 loop: CASSLGEETQYF. DNA of the CDR3: TGTGCCAGCAGCTTAGGTGAAGAGACCCAGTACTTC. The rearrangement links TRBV7-9 to TRBJ2-5, with D hard to call. V shed 1 base and J shed 3 bases, with 3 bases lying between them. Germline V CDR1 and CDR2: SEHNR, FQNEAQ (reference sequence). The CDR3 has 12 residues.

With respect to this clone: At one boundary the junction diverges from the germline segment, which might be a read error. The V call is TRBV5-1, the J call TRBJ2-7, with 9 positions matching TRBD1. This CDR3 comprises 13 residues. Per the germline V gene, CDR1 is SGHRS and CDR2 is YFSETQ. The CDR3 spells CASSPQLGDRVFF. The CDR3 DNA reads TGCGCCAGCAGCCCCCAGCTCGGGGACAGGGTTTTCTTC.

There are a few counts of this clone. The chain employs TRBV7-3 and TRBJ2-5; D not certain. Trimming removed 5 bases at V and 5 bases at J, with 18 bases between. In germline, CDR1 is SGHTA, CDR2 FQGTGA. The CDR3 is 15 residues long. The CDR3 sequence: CASSRYGVQSETQYF. CDR3 nucleotide sequence: TGTGCCAGCAGCCGATACGGTGTACAGAGCGAGACCCAGTACTTC. The full variable domain, with the rest looked up from reference TRBV7-3 and TRBJ2-5, is GAGVSQTPSNKVTEKGKYVELRCDPISGHTALYWYRQSLGQGPEFLIYFQGTGAADDSGLPNDRFFAVRPEGSVSTLKIQRTERGDSAVYLCASSRYGVQSETQYFGPGTRLLVL.

V is TRBV7-2 and J is TRBJ2-3; TRBD1 matches 11 bases. The trim removed 5 bases at V and 0 bases at J, leaving 4 bases unmatched. The CDR3 contains 16 residues. Germline CDR1 reads SGHTA; CDR2 reads FQGNSA. The CDR3 DNA is TGTGCCAGCAGCGCGGACAGGGGGCTCAGCACAGATACGCAGTATTTT. Its translation is CASSADRGLSTDTQYF.

This clone showed up just a few times. The chain employs TRBV7-2 and TRBJ2-2; TRBD2 matches 8 bases. Germline CDR1 SGHTA, CDR2 FQGNSA. The CDR3 is 16 residues long. Unmatched junction bases numbered 4, after V lost 4 bases and J lost 0 bases. The CDR3: CASSSRGAANTGELFF. Written as DNA, the CDR3 is TGTGCCAGCAGCTCGCGGGGGGCGGCGAACACCGGGGAGCTGTTTTTT.

This chain uses TRBV6-5 with TRBJ2-1, with D perhaps TRBD1 (6 bases). From germline, CDR1 is MNHEY and CDR2 SVGAGI. Trimming took off 5 bases at V and 11 bases at J, with 13 bases between the two ends. The CDR3 runs 12 residues. CDR3 DNA sequence: TGTGCCAGCAGTCCGGGGACACGGAAGCAGTTCTTC. Its protein is CASSPGTRKQFF.

This clone came up a few times. The V gene is TRBV11-2, the J gene TRBJ2-7; 7 bases match TRBD1. This CDR3 contains 14 residues. The V gene end was trimmed by 4 bases and the J gene end by 6 bases; junction bases not matched to a gene: 9. CDR1 is SGHAT and CDR2 is FQNNGV in the germline V gene. CDR3 sequence: CASSSNSGQFEQYV. The CDR3 bases are TGTGCCAGCAGCTCGAACTCGGGACAGTTCGAGCAGTACGTC.